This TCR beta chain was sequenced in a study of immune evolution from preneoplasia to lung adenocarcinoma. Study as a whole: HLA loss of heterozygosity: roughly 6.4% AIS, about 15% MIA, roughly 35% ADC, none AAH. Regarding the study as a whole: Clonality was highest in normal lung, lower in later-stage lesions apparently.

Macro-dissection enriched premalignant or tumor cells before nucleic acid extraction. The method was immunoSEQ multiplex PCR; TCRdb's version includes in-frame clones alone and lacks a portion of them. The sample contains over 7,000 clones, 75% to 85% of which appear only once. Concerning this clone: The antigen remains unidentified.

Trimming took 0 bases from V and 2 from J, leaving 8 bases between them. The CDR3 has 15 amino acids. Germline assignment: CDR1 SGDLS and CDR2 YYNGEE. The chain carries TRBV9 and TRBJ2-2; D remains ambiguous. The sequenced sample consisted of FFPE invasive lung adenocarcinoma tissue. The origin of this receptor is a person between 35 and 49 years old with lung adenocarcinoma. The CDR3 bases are TGTGCCAGCAGCGTAGCCTCGCTTAACACCGGGGAGCTGTTTTTT. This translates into CASSVASLNTGELFF. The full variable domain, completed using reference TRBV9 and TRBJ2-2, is DSGVTQTPKHLITATGQRVTLRCSPRSGDLSVYWYQQSLDQGLQFLIQYYNGEERAKGNILERFSAQQFPDLHSELNLSSLELGDSALYFCASSVASLNTGELFFGEGSRLTVL.